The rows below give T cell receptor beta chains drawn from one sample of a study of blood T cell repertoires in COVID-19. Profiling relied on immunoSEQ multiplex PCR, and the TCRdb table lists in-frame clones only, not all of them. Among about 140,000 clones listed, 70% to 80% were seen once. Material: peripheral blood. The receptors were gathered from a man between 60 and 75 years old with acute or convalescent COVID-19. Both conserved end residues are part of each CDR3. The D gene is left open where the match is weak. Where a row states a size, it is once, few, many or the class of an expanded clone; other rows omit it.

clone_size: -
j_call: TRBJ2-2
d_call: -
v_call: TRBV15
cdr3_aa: CATAGYGELFF
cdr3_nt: TGTGCCACCGCAGGGTACGGGGAGCTGTTTTTT

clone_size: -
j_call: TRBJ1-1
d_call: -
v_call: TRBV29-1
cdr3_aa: CSVWAGLNTEAFF
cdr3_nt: TGCAGCGTTTGGGCTGGTCTGAACACTGAAGCTTTCTTT

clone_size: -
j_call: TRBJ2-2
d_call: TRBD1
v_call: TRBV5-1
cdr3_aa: CASSLGQGSTGELFF
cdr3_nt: TGCGCCAGCAGCTTGGGACAGGGTAGCACCGGGGAGCTGTTTTTT

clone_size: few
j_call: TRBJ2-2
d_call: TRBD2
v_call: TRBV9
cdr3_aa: CASSSRELSTGELFF
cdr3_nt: TGTGCCAGCAGCTCGCGGGAGTTAAGCACCGGGGAGCTGTTTTTT

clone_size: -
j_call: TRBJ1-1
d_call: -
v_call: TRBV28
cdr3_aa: CASSLLRERSTEAFF
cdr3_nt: TGTGCCAGCAGTTTATTAAGGGAGAGAAGCACTGAAGCTTTCTTT

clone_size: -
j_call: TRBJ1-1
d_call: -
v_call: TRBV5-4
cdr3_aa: CASSLGGAVNTEAFF
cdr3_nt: TGTGCCAGCAGCTTGGGTGGGGCTGTGAACACTGAAGCTTTCTTT

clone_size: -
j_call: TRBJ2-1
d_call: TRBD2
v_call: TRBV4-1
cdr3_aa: CASSPRAGLDNEQFF
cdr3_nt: TGCGCCAGCAGCCCGCGAGCGGGACTAGATAATGAGCAGTTCTTC

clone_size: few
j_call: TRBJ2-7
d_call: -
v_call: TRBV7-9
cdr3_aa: CASSFTGDPSYEQYF
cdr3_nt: TGTGCCAGCAGCTTTACGGGAGACCCCTCCTACGAGCAGTACTTC

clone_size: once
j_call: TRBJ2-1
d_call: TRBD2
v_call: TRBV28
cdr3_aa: CASCMRLAGYNEQFF
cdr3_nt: TGTGCCAGCTGTATGCGACTAGCGGGCTACAATGAGCAGTTCTTC

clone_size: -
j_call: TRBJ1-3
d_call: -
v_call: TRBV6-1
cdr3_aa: CASSESGRNTIYF
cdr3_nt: TGTGCCAGCAGTGAATCGGGGAGAAACACCATATATTTT

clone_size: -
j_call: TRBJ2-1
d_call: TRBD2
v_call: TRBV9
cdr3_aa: CASSVSLATHNEQFF
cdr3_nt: TGTGCCAGCAGCGTTTCACTAGCGACCCACAATGAGCAGTTCTTC

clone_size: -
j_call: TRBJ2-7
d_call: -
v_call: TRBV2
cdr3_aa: CASSETRGYEQYF
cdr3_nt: TGTGCCAGCAGTGAAACGCGAGGATACGAGCAGTACTTC

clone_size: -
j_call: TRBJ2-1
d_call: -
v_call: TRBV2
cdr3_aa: CASRGARLPLNEQFF
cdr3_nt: TGTGCCAGCAGAGGAGCTAGACTACCCTTGAATGAGCAGTTCTTC

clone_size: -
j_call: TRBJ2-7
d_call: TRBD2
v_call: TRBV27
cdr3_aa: CASSSNLAGGTYEQYF
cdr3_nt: TGTGCCAGCAGCAGTAATCTAGCGGGAGGGACCTACGAGCAGTACTTC

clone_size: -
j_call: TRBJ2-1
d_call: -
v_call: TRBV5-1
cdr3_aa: CASSLAGGEQFF
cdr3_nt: TGCGCCAGCAGCTTGGCCGGAGGTGAGCAGTTCTTC

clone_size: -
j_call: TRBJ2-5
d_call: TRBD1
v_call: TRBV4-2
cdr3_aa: CASSQAGGMETQYF
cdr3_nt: TGTGCCAGCAGCCAAGCAGGGGGTATGGAGACCCAGTACTTC

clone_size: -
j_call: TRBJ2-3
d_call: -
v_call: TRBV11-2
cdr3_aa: CASTSLRTAASTDTQYF
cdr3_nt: TGTGCCAGCACCTCCCTCCGGACAGCCGCGAGCACAGATACGCAGTATTTT

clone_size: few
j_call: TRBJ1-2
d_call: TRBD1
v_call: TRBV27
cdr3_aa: CASSNLPGQGNYGYTF
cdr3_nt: TGTGCCAGCTCTAACCTCCCGGGACAGGGGAACTATGGCTACACCTTC

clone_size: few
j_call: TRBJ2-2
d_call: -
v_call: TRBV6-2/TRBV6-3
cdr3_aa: CASSVGIVSGELFF
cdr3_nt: TGTGCCAGCAGCGTCGGGATAGTATCCGGGGAGCTGTTTTTT

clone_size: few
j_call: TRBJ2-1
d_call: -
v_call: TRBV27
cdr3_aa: CASSLRRAGSYNEQFF
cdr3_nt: TGTGCCAGCAGTTTAAGGAGGGCGGGCTCGTACAATGAGCAGTTCTTC

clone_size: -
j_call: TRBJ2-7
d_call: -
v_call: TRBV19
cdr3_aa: CATRPQAGGSYEQYF
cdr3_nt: TGTGCCACCCGACCCCAGGCCGGAGGCTCCTACGAGCAGTACTTC

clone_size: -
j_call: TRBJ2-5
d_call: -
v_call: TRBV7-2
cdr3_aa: CASSPAGSQETQYF
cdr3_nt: TGTGCCAGCAGCCCAGCCGGGAGCCAAGAGACCCAGTACTTC

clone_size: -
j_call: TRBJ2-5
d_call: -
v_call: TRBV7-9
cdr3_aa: CASIGDGETQYF
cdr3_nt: TGTGCCAGCATAGGGGATGGAGAGACCCAGTACTTC

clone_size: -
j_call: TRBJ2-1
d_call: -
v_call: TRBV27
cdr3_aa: CASSYTSYNEQFF
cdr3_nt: TGTGCCAGCTCGTACACATCCTACAATGAGCAGTTCTTC

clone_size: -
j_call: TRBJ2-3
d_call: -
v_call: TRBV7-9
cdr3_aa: CASSPLDGTDTQYF
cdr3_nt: TGTGCCAGCAGCCCACTAGACGGAACAGATACGCAGTATTTT

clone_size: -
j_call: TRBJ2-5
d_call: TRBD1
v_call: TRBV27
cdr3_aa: CASSLQGAGETQYF
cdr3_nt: TGTGCCAGCAGTTTACAGGGGGCTGGAGAGACCCAGTACTTC

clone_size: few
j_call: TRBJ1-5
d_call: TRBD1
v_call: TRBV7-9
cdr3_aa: CASSFQGESNQPQHF
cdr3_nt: TGTGCCAGCAGCTTCCAGGGGGAGAGCAATCAGCCCCAGCATTTT

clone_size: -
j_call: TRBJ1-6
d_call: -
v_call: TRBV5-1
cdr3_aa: CASSTGLVDSPLHF
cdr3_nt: TGCGCCAGCAGCACGGGACTGGTGGATTCACCCCTCCACTTT

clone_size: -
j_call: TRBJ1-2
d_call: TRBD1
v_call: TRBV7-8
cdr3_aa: CASSKGGASYGYTF
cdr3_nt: TGTGCCAGCAGCAAAGGGGGCGCGAGCTATGGCTACACCTTC

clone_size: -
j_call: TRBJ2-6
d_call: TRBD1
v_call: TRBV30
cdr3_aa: CAWSVGQGRPGANVLTF
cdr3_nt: TGTGCCTGGAGTGTAGGACAGGGAAGACCTGGGGCCAACGTCCTGACTTTC

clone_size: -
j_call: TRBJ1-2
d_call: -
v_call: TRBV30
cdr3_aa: CAWSTHPQGQSGYTF
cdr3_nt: TGTGCCTGGAGTACACACCCCCAGGGGCAGAGTGGCTACACCTTC

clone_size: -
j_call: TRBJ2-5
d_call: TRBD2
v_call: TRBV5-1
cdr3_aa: CASRAGVLQETQYF
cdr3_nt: TGCGCCAGCAGAGCGGGGGTGCTCCAAGAGACCCAGTACTTC